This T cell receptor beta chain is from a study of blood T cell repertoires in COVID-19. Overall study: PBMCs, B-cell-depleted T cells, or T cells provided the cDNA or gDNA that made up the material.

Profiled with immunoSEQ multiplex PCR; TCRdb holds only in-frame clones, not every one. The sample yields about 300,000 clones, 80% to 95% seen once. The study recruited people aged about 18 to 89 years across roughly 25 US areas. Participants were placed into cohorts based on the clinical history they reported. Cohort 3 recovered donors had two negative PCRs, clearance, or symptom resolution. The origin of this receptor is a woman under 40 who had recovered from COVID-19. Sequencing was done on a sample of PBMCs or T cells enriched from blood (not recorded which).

The CDR3 is CASSLAGDYEQYF. CDR3 DNA: TGTGCCAGCAGTTTAGCCGGGGACTACGAGCAGTACTTC. The chain has TRBV27 and TRBJ2-7, with TRBD2 as a possible D gene (5 bases). Trimming removed 2 bases at V and 3 bases at J, with 8 bases between. The germline V gene has CDR1 MNHEY and CDR2 SMNVEV (reference sequence). The CDR3 has 13 amino acids.